Shown below are 17 T cell receptor beta chains from a single sample sequenced in a study of blood T cell repertoires in COVID-19. Profiling relied on immunoSEQ multiplex PCR, and the TCRdb table lists in-frame clones only, not all of them. The top ten hold roughly a fifth of the sample, which has tens of thousands of clones, around 80% seen once. What was sequenced was peripheral blood. All receptors come from a man aged 25 to 40 with COVID-19, enrolled during active disease.

The chain carries TRBV6-5 and TRBJ1-1; maybe TRBD1 (6 bases). V was trimmed by 4 bases and J by 3 bases, leaving 18 bases between them. CDR3 length: 16 residues. Germline CDR1 and CDR2: MNHEY and SVGAGI. The CDR3: CASSSDQGMSHTEAFF. CDR3 coding DNA: TGTGCCAGCAGTTCCGACCAGGGGATGTCGCACACTGAAGCTTTCTTT.

The rearrangement joins TRBV5-1 to TRBJ2-7; the match to TRBD1 covers 7 bases. The CDR3 totals 15 residues. Germline CDR1 is SGHRS and CDR2 is YFSETQ. Trimming at V came to 0 bases and at J to 1 base, leaving 4 bases not matched to a gene. CDR3 DNA sequence: TGCGCCAGCAGCTTGGAGGGACAGCGATCCTACGAGCAGTACTTC. This translates into CASSLEGQRSYEQYF.

This clone has at least ten counts. V is TRBV12-3 or TRBV12-4 and J is TRBJ1-1; 7 nucleotides align to TRBD1. Trimming cost V 4 bases and J 7 bases; bases outside gene matches: 3. This CDR3 comprises 12 residues. CDR3 nucleotides: TGTGCCAGCAGTTGGGGGACAGATGAAGCTTTCTTT. Its protein product is CASSWGTDEAFF.

This chain links TRBV5-1 with TRBJ2-1; 9 bases agree with TRBD1. The V segment lost 4 bases and the J segment 4 bases; nucleotides outside the gene matches: 3. The CDR3 has 14 residues. Germline V gene data show CDR1 as SGHRS and CDR2 as YFSETQ. The CDR3 protein is CASSRDRVYNEQFF. The DNA for the CDR3 is TGCGCCAGCAGCCGGGACAGGGTTTACAATGAGCAGTTCTTC.

The V and J genes are TRBV9 and TRBJ2-3; possible D gene TRBD2, 5 bases. The V gene's germline CDR1 is SGDLS and CDR2 YYNGEE. The CDR3 totals 16 residues. V was shortened by 0 bases and J by 4 bases, with 15 bases between the two germline ends. The CDR3 sequence is CASSVEGFARADTQYF. In nucleotides, the CDR3 is TGTGCCAGCAGCGTAGAGGGTTTTGCGCGGGCAGATACGCAGTATTTT.

This chain joins TRBV5-1 and TRBJ2-7; D is unresolved. Looked up from germline, CDR1 is SGHRS and CDR2 is YFSETQ. CDR3 length: 13 amino acids. V was trimmed by 0 bases and J by 11 bases, leaving 15 bases between them. The CDR3 protein is CASSLASLSREYF. CDR3 coding DNA: TGCGCCAGCAGCTTGGCCTCCCTCAGTCGGGAGTACTTC.

The chain has TRBV5-1 and TRBJ2-6; possible D gene TRBD2, 6 bases. With 1 base removed from V and 0 bases from J, the gap between germline ends came to 8 bases. This CDR3 spans 16 amino acids. Germline V gene sequence: CDR1 SGHRS, CDR2 YFSETQ. The chain's CDR3 is CASSLLGGSGANVLTF. In DNA form, the CDR3 reads TGCGCCAGCAGCTTGTTGGGGGGCTCTGGGGCCAACGTCCTGACTTTC.

The chain couples TRBV28 to TRBJ1-2; D remains ambiguous. The CDR3 sequence is 13 residues long. V was cut by 7 bases and J by 4 bases, with 13 bases left in between. CDR1 and CDR2 (germline): MDHEN, SYDVKM. The CDR3, as DNA: TGTGCCAGCACCCACCGGCGGGGCTATGGCTACACCTTC. The encoded protein is CASTHRRGYGYTF.

This clone was detected only once. The rearrangement links TRBV6-5 to TRBJ2-7; 7 bases are a match to TRBD2. The germline V gene has CDR1 MNHEY and CDR2 SVGAGI. The CDR3 is 12 residues long. Here the CDR3 DNA reads TGTGCGGGCGGGAGATCCGGCGACGAGCAGTACTTC. It encodes CAGGRSGDEQYF.

CDR3 in DNA: TGTGCCAGCAGTTTAGGGGGAGGTGAAGCTTTCTTT. It encodes CASSLGGGEAFF. The V and J genes are TRBV28 and TRBJ1-1; a possible D gene is TRBD1 (5 bases). In germline, CDR1 is MDHEN, CDR2 SYDVKM. With 2 bases removed from V and 7 bases from J, the gap between germline ends came to 8 bases. The CDR3 sequence is 12 residues long.

The chain links TRBV7-2 to TRBJ1-2; TRBD1 is a possible D gene (5 bases). Germline CDR1 is SGHTA and CDR2 is FQGNSA. Between the trimmed V and J ends, which lost 1 base and 8 bases, there was a span of 11 bases. The CDR3 is 13 amino acids. The CDR3 region has the DNA TGTGCCAGCAGCTTAGTGGGGCGGAGAGGCTACACCTTC. It encodes CASSLVGRRGYTF.

This sequence joins TRBV29-1 and TRBJ2-5; perhaps TRBD1 as D (5 bases). The CDR3 length is 12 residues. Germline V gene sequence: CDR1 SQVTM, CDR2 ANQGSEA. Trimming took off 2 bases at V and 5 bases at J, with 9 bases between the two ends. The CDR3 here is CSVEIGDETQYF. In DNA form, the CDR3 reads TGCAGCGTTGAAATAGGGGATGAGACCCAGTACTTC.

The genes are TRBV27 and TRBJ1-5, with TRBD1 matching over 7 bases. Losses at the gene ends were 3 bases for V and 9 bases for J; bases not matched to a gene: 8. Germline V CDR1 and CDR2: MNHEY, SMNVEV (reference sequence). CDR3 length equals 14 residues. In nucleotides, the CDR3 is TGTGCCAGCAGTTTTAAAGGGACAGTCGGGCCCCAGCATTTT. It specifies CASSFKGTVGPQHF.

The chain employs TRBV3-1 (or the pseudogene TRBV3-2) and TRBJ1-1; maybe TRBD1 (6 bases). The CDR3 totals 18 residues. Per germline, CDR1 LGHDT and CDR2 YNNKEL (reference sequence). V gave up 8 bases and J gave up 6 bases, with 31 bases separating them. CDR3 DNA sequence: TGTGCCAGCGGATTAGGAGCCTGGGGGCGCGGATGGGGTGCTGAAGCTTTCTTT. Its translation: CASGLGAWGRGWGAEAFF.

This chain connects TRBV7-9 to TRBJ1-3, with TRBD1 identical over 9 bases. The CDR3 covers 15 residues. Germline loops: CDR1 SEHNR, CDR2 FQNEAQ (reference sequence). Trimming at V came to 5 bases and at J to 2 bases, leaving 4 bases not matched to a gene. The CDR3 sequence: CASSPRDRAGNTIYF. The CDR3 bases are TGTGCCAGCAGCCCCCGGGACAGGGCTGGAAACACCATATATTTT.

The V and J genes are TRBV11-2 and TRBJ2-5; 13 nucleotides align to TRBD2. Trimming cost V 0 bases and J 2 bases; bases outside gene matches: 9. Germline V gene data show CDR1 as SGHAT and CDR2 as FQNNGV. The CDR3 consists of 19 residues. In DNA, the CDR3 is TGTGCCAGCAGCTTAGATAGGGTGACTAGCGGGGGGAAACAAGAGACCCAGTACTTC. Amino acid sequence: CASSLDRVTSGGKQETQYF.

The rearrangement joins TRBV7-8 to TRBJ2-7; D perhaps matches TRBD2 (6 bases). Germline CDR1 and CDR2: SGHVS and FQNEAQ. Trimming stripped 1 base from V and 2 bases from J, with 18 bases between. This CDR3 is 17 amino acids long. CDR3: CASSLDSIDGGTYEQYF. The CDR3 DNA reads TGTGCCAGCAGCTTAGATTCTATTGATGGCGGGACCTACGAGCAGTACTTC.